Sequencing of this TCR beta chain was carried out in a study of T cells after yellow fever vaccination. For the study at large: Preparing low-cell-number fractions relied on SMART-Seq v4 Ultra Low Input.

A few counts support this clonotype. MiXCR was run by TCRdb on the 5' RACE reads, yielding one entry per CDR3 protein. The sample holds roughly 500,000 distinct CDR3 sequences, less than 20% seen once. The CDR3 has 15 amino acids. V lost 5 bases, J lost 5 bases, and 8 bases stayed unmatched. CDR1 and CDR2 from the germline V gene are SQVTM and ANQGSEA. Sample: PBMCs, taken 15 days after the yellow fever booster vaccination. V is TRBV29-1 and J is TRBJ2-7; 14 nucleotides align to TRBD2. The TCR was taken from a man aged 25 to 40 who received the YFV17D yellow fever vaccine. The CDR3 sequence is CSVTPGLAGVDEQYF. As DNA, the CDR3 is TGCAGCGTTACCCCGGGACTAGCGGGAGTGGACGAGCAGTACTTC.